This TCR beta chain is from a study of cytomegalovirus exposure and HLA in healthy donors. CDR1 is SGHVS, CDR2 FQNEAQ, per germline. V lost 2 bases and J 1 base, leaving 5 bases between the germline ends. The length of the CDR3 is 13 residues. As to this clone: With a much larger clone just one base away, this may be a read error.

PCR involved 60 Vbeta and 13 Jbeta primers. Clones were sequenced by immunoSEQ multiplex PCR, and TCRdb holds only the in-frame ones, with some missing. The sample carries about 130,000 clones, 17% recorded once. This TCR was sampled from a female donor in good health and CMV-seropositive. The J gene is TRBJ1-1, the V gene TRBV7-8; D remains ambiguous. Sequenced sample: PBMCs. The CDR3 nucleotides read TGTGCCAGCAGCTTACGGGGGAACACTGAAGCTTTCTTT. It translates to CASSLRGNTEAFF. Full variable domain (remainder filled in from reference TRBV7-8 and TRBJ1-1): GAGVSQSPRYKVAKRGQDVALRCDPISGHVSLFWYQQALGQGPEFLTYFQNEAQLDKSGLPSDRFFAERPEGSVSTLKIQRTQQEDSAVYLCASSLRGNTEAFFGQGTRLTVV.